These 31 T cell receptor beta chains originate from one sample sequenced in a study of CD8 T cells in Susac syndrome. The authors reverse transcribed roughly 0.45 to 1 ug RNA with random hexamers. From the immunoSEQ multiplex PCR reads, TCRdb called clonotypes with MiXCR, one entry per CDR3 protein. Among approximately 150,000 distinct CDR3 sequences, around 95% were seen once, and the ten largest hold approximately 0.08%. Sequenced input: CD4+ T cells from PBMCs. All receptors come from a human donor with Susac syndrome.

J is TRBJ1-5 and V is TRBV4-1, with a weak D call TRBD1 (5 bases). Germline CDR1 MGHRA, CDR2 YSYEKL. The CDR3 is 14 amino acids. V gave up 4 bases and J gave up 5 bases, with 12 bases separating them. The CDR3 DNA reads TGCGCCAGCAGCCGGAGGGACGGTGATCAGCCCCAGCATTTT. It is translated as CASSRRDGDQPQHF.

This clonotype was observed a single time. The rearrangement uses TRBV10-3 and TRBJ2-1; 11 nucleotides agree with TRBD2. V lost 4 bases, J lost 7 bases, and 9 bases stayed unmatched. There are 16 residues in the CDR3. Germline V gene sequence: CDR1 ENHRY, CDR2 SYGVKD. This chain's CDR3 is CAISGLAGGPLNEQFF. The CDR3 DNA reads as TGTGCCATCAGTGGTTTAGCGGGAGGGCCTCTAAATGAGCAGTTCTTC.

V usage is TRBV5-6 and J usage is TRBJ1-2; D remains ambiguous. This CDR3 contains 14 residues. Trimming left V 2 bases short and J 2 bases short, with 10 bases between. Per the germline V gene, CDR1 is SGHDT and CDR2 is YYEEEE. CDR3 coding DNA: TGTGCCAGCAGCTTCGACACCCGAAACTATGGCTACACCTTC. This sequence encodes CASSFDTRNYGYTF. The full variable domain, rest sourced from reference TRBV5-6 and TRBJ1-2, is DAGVTQSPTHLIKTRGQQVTLRCSPKSGHDTVSWYQQALGQGPQFIFQYYEEEERQRGNFPDRFSGHQFPNYSSELNVNALLLGDSALYLCASSFDTRNYGYTFGSGTRLTVV.

The rearrangement joins TRBV12-3 or TRBV12-4 to TRBJ1-5, with D maybe TRBD1 (6 bases). The CDR3 is 15 residues long. Trimming pared 5 bases from V and 0 bases from J, leaving 11 bases between. CDR3 nucleotide sequence: TGTGCCAGCAGTCCACAGGGACATAGCAATCAGCCCCAGCATTTT. It is translated as CASSPQGHSNQPQHF.

CDR3 residues: CASSVSNSPLHF. The CDR3 nucleotides are TGTGCCAGCAGTGTTAGTAATTCACCCCTCCACTTT. This chain joins TRBV2 and TRBJ1-6; D is ambiguous. The germline CDR1 and CDR2 sequences are SNHLY and FYNNEI. This CDR3 region has 12 residues. The germline V and J ends were trimmed by 4 bases and 6 bases, with 4 bases remaining between them. The variable domain in full, completed from reference TRBV2 and TRBJ1-6, reads EPEVTQTPSHQVTQMGQEVILRCVPISNHLYFYWYRQILGQKVEFLVSFYNNEISEKSEIFDDQFSVERPDGSNFTLKIRSTKLEDSAMYFCASSVSNSPLHFGNGTRLTVT.

The V and J genes are TRBV14 and TRBJ2-5; 11 positions match TRBD1. The CDR3 length is 17 residues. Germline V gene lookup returns CDR1 SGHDN and CDR2 FVKESK. Trimming removed 0 bases from V and 7 bases from J; junction bases left unmatched: 10. This CDR3 is CASSQELGQGVKATQYF. CDR3 sequence (DNA): TGTGCCAGCAGCCAAGAGTTGGGACAGGGGGTTAAGGCGACCCAGTACTTC.

This chain links TRBV20-1 with TRBJ2-5, with D possibly matching TRBD2 (6 bases). The length of the CDR3 is 11 residues. Germline V gene sequence: CDR1 DFQATT, CDR2 SNEGSKA (reference sequence). CDR3 in amino acids: CRGDGGETQYF. DNA for the CDR3: TGCAGGGGGGACGGGGGAGAGACCCAGTACTTC.

This sequence joins TRBV3-1 and TRBJ2-7, with TRBD2 matching over 9 bases. The CDR3 consists of 14 residues. Germline V gene sequence: CDR1 LGHDT, CDR2 YNNKEL (reference sequence). Trimming at V came to 5 bases and at J to 3 bases, leaving 5 bases not matched to a gene. This CDR3 is CASSKGLASYEQYF. CDR3 bases: TGTGCCAGCAGCAAAGGACTAGCGAGCTACGAGCAGTACTTC.

CDR3 residues: CSASSVTEAFF. The CDR3 nucleotides read TGCAGTGCTAGTTCGGTCACTGAAGCTTTCTTT. V and J are TRBV20-1 and TRBJ1-1; D remains unclear. The CDR3 consists of 11 residues. Trimming removed 3 bases at V and 4 bases at J, with 6 bases between. Germline assignment: CDR1 DFQATT and CDR2 SNEGSKA (reference sequence).

The rearrangement uses TRBV19 and TRBJ2-1; the match to TRBD1 covers 7 bases. Germline V lookup: CDR1 LNHDA, CDR2 SQIVND (reference sequence). The CDR3 is 14 amino acids. V lost 8 bases to trimming and J lost 9 bases; unmatched junction nucleotides: 13. CDR3 loop: CASGIGTVHSEQFF. The DNA for the CDR3 is TGTGCCAGTGGAATTGGGACAGTACATAGTGAGCAGTTCTTC.

This CDR3 is CASGWTENIQYF. CDR3 DNA sequence: TGTGCCAGCGGATGGACAGAAAACATTCAGTACTTC. This chain joins TRBV27 and TRBJ2-4; D possibly corresponds to TRBD1 (6 bases). The V end was cut by 8 bases, the J end by 5 bases, with 10 bases between. The CDR3 consists of 12 residues. Per germline, CDR1 MNHEY and CDR2 SMNVEV (reference sequence).

The chain has TRBV28 and TRBJ2-3, with D possibly TRBD2 on 6 matching bases. This CDR3 has 13 residues. V lost 5 bases to trimming and J lost 5 bases, with 11 bases between them. The germline V gene has CDR1 MDHEN and CDR2 SYDVKM. As DNA, the CDR3 is TGTGCCAGCAGTCTGGCGGGGAGAGATACGCAGTATTTT. This codes for CASSLAGRDTQYF. Supplemented by reference TRBV28 and TRBJ2-3, the full variable domain reads DVKVTQSSRYLVKRTGEKVFLECVQDMDHENMFWYRQDPGLGLRLIYFSYDVKMKEKGDIPEGYSVSREKKERFSLILESASTNQTSMYLCASSLAGRDTQYFGPGTRLTVL.

J is TRBJ2-7 and V is TRBV29-1; D is perhaps TRBD2 (6 bases). CDR1 and CDR2 (germline): SQVTM, ANQGSEA. V lost 5 bases to trimming and J lost 1 base, with 12 bases between them. The CDR3 totals 13 residues. DNA of the CDR3: TGCAGCGTTCTAGGACTATATTCCTACGAGCAGTACTTC. Its protein product is CSVLGLYSYEQYF.

The chain joins TRBV25-1 to TRBJ2-1, with D possibly matching TRBD2 (6 bases). The CDR3 has 18 amino acids. The V end lost 6 bases, the J end lost 0 bases, and 21 bases lay between the germline ends. Germline-derived CDR1 and CDR2 are MGHDK and SYGVNS. The CDR3 nucleotides read TGTGCCAGCAGCAAGACCGTTTGGGGGGAGAGCTCCTACAATGAGCAGTTCTTC. Amino acid sequence: CASSKTVWGESSYNEQFF. The complete variable domain, with remaining parts taken from reference TRBV25-1 and TRBJ2-1, reads EADIYQTPRYLVIGTGKKITLECSQTMGHDKMYWYQQDPGMELHLIHYSYGVNSTEKGDLSSESTVSRIRTEHFPLTLESARPSHTSQYLCASSKTVWGESSYNEQFFGPGTRLTVL.

This chain connects TRBV4-2 to TRBJ2-5; a weak D match, TRBD2 (6 bases). The germline V and J ends were trimmed by 0 bases and 3 bases, with 8 bases remaining between them. The germline CDR1 and CDR2 sequences are LGHNA and YNFKEQ. This CDR3 has 14 residues. The CDR3 DNA sequence: TGTGCCAGCAGCCAAGATTGGAGGGAAGAGACCCAGTACTTC. Protein sequence: CASSQDWREETQYF.

The chain is built from TRBV5-1 and TRBJ2-5; 9 nucleotides agree with TRBD1. After removal of 3 bases from V and 5 bases from J, the junction contained 11 bases not matched to a gene. Germline CDR1 is SGHRS and CDR2 is YFSETQ. The CDR3 length is 16 residues. In DNA form, the CDR3 reads TGCGCCAGCAGCTACATACTACAGGGGGCGAGGGAGACCCAGTACTTC. This encodes CASSYILQGARETQYF.

This chain links TRBV9 with TRBJ1-6; 9 bases line up with TRBD1. Germline V gene sequence: CDR1 SGDLS, CDR2 YYNGEE. V dropped 4 bases and J dropped 9; count of bases not matched to a gene: 5. The CDR3 totals 14 residues. CDR3 DNA sequence: TGTGCCAGCAGCCCCCGGGACAGGGTTTCACCCCTCCACTTT. This translates into CASSPRDRVSPLHF.

The V call is TRBV20-1, the J call TRBJ2-1; tentatively, D is TRBD2 (6 bases). This CDR3 has 14 residues. Germline V gene data show CDR1 as DFQATT and CDR2 as SNEGSKA (reference sequence). V was clipped by 6 bases and J by 8 bases, with 20 bases between them. The CDR3 sequence is CSADSLAGVDEQFF. In DNA, the CDR3 is TGCAGTGCCGACTCACTAGCCGGGGTCGATGAGCAGTTCTTC.

This clonotype has a single count. The rearrangement links TRBV20-1 to TRBJ2-5; 8 nucleotides match TRBD2. CDR1 and CDR2 from the germline V gene are DFQATT and SNEGSKA (reference sequence). The CDR3 is 14 residues long. V lost 5 bases and J lost 4; bases outside the gene matches: 9. CDR3 sequence (DNA): TGCAGTGCTGGAGCGGGAGCGGTCTCAGAGACCCAGTACTTC. Amino acid sequence: CSAGAGAVSETQYF.

The chain combines TRBV25-1 with TRBJ1-6; 7 positions match TRBD1. Looked up from germline, CDR1 is MGHDK and CDR2 is SYGVNS. J lost 10 bases, V lost 3 bases, and 3 bases had no gene match. The CDR3 is 13 residues long. The CDR3 sequence: CASSEAGGSPLHF. CDR3 DNA sequence: TGTGCCAGCAGTGAGGCAGGGGGATCACCCCTCCACTTT.

A few counts support this clonotype. This chain links TRBV18 with TRBJ2-5; no clear D gene. The germline V and J ends were trimmed by 0 bases and 1 base, with 6 bases remaining between them. This CDR3 has 14 amino acids. Germline V CDR1 and CDR2: KGHSH, LQKENI. CDR3 amino acids: CASSPPSGQETQYF. CDR3 nucleotides: TGTGCCAGCTCACCACCTTCAGGCCAAGAGACCCAGTACTTC.

The rearrangement joins TRBV6-6 to TRBJ2-7; D is possibly TRBD1 or TRBD2 (7 bases each). Trimming cost V 7 bases and J 10 bases, with 14 bases left between them. The germline CDR1 and CDR2 sequences are MNHNY and SVGAGI (reference sequence). The CDR3 loop spans 11 amino acids. CDR3 nucleotides: TGTGCCAGCACCCAGGGGGGGCGCCAGTACTTC. Translation gives CASTQGGRQYF.

The chain employs TRBV29-1 and TRBJ1-1; tentatively, D is TRBD1 (6 bases). Trimming shortened V by 7 bases and J by 0 bases, and 12 bases separated the two germline ends. Germline V gene data show CDR1 as SQVTM and CDR2 as ANQGSEA. The CDR3 has 13 residues. The CDR3 loop is CSAERGVNTEAFF. The CDR3, as DNA: TGCAGCGCCGAGAGGGGGGTGAACACTGAAGCTTTCTTT.

This sequence joins TRBV2 and TRBJ1-6, with D uncertain. Per the germline V gene, CDR1 is SNHLY and CDR2 is FYNNEI. V was cut by 6 bases and J by 0 bases, with 9 bases left in between. The length of the CDR3 is 15 residues. CDR3 sequence: CASRPQSSYNSPLHF. CDR3 nucleotides: TGTGCCAGCAGGCCACAAAGCTCCTATAATTCACCCCTCCACTTT.

The chain couples TRBV12-3 or TRBV12-4 to TRBJ2-1, with D perhaps TRBD1 or TRBD2 (5 bases each). This CDR3 has 14 residues. V lost 7 bases, J lost 5 bases, and 15 bases lay in between. DNA of the CDR3: TGTGCCAGCACCCTTGGGGCGGAGGACAATGAGCAGTTCTTC. It encodes CASTLGAEDNEQFF.

This sequence joins TRBV7-8 and TRBJ2-3, with D unclear. Trimming pared 1 base from V and 6 bases from J, leaving 2 bases between. CDR3 size: 11 residues. Per germline, CDR1 SGHVS and CDR2 FQNEAQ. The CDR3 region is CASSLVDTQYF. The CDR3 DNA sequence: TGTGCCAGCAGCTTAGTCGATACGCAGTATTTT.

J is TRBJ1-2 and V is TRBV25-1; 10 nucleotides agree with TRBD1. This CDR3 has 14 amino acids. V dropped 8 bases and J dropped 5; count of bases not matched to a gene: 8. Germline CDR1 reads MGHDK; CDR2 reads SYGVNS. CDR3 sequence (DNA): TGTGCCAGCCATAAATCGGGACAGGGGTATGGCTACACCTTC. This codes for CASHKSGQGYGYTF.

The chain has TRBV5-6 and TRBJ2-7, with a possible D match to TRBD1 (5 bases). CDR3 size: 16 residues. Germline V lookup: CDR1 SGHDT, CDR2 YYEEEE. Trimming cost V 4 bases and J 0 bases, with 17 bases left between them. The CDR3 region is CASSPSTALSSYEQYF. The CDR3 DNA is TGTGCCAGCAGCCCCTCGACAGCCCTGAGCTCCTACGAGCAGTACTTC.

The chain carries TRBV23-1 and TRBJ2-3, with unresolved D. TRBV23-1 is labeled an ORF, and its function is uncertain. V lost 0 bases to trimming and J lost 4 bases, with 14 bases between them. The CDR3 is made up of 16 amino acids. The CDR3 loop reads CASSQSTSQDPDTQYF. CDR3 DNA sequence: TGCGCCAGCAGTCAATCAACATCTCAGGACCCAGATACGCAGTATTTT.

The rearrangement joins TRBV5-1 to TRBJ2-5; D is unresolved. Per the germline V gene, CDR1 is SGHRS and CDR2 is YFSETQ. The V and J ends lost 0 bases and 0 bases respectively, with 18 bases between them. The CDR3 runs 18 residues. The CDR3 sequence: CASSLGGEAPSHQETQYF. The DNA of the CDR3 is TGCGCCAGCAGCTTGGGCGGTGAGGCTCCGAGTCACCAAGAGACCCAGTACTTC.

The rearrangement links TRBV5-1 to TRBJ2-1; 7 nucleotides line up with TRBD2. CDR3 size: 15 residues. Germline CDR1 SGHRS, CDR2 YFSETQ. Trimming removed 5 bases from V and 0 bases from J; junction bases left unmatched: 5. CDR3: CASRSSGSSYNEQFF. CDR3 DNA sequence: TGCGCCAGCAGATCTAGCGGAAGCTCCTACAATGAGCAGTTCTTC.